These T cell receptor beta chains were read from a single sample in a study of blood T cell repertoires in COVID-19. Some clones are missing from TCRdb's copy, which holds only in-frame ones; the method was immunoSEQ multiplex PCR. The sample shows about 240,000 clones, more than 75% of them seen only once. The sequenced material came from peripheral blood. The receptors come from an elderly man with acute or convalescent COVID-19. Both conserved end residues are part of each CDR3. Fields, in order: clone size, D gene, V gene, J gene, CDR3 DNA, CDR3 protein. A D gene is named only where the DNA matches it firmly. The listing skips clone size in some rows; elsewhere it reads once, few, many or a size class.

clone size: once
D gene: NA
V gene: TRBV28
J gene: TRBJ1-4
CDR3 DNA: TGTGCCAGCAGTTTGTCAGGGCCCGCGAACGGGGAAAAACTGTTTTTT
CDR3 protein: CASSLSGPANGEKLFF

clone size: NA
D gene: TRBD1
V gene: TRBV11-2
J gene: TRBJ1-1
CDR3 DNA: TGTGCCAGCAGCCGCCGGACAGGGGGGAACACTGAAGCTTTCTTT
CDR3 protein: CASSRRTGGNTEAFF

clone size: NA
D gene: NA
V gene: TRBV6-2/TRBV6-3
J gene: TRBJ1-4
CDR3 DNA: TGTGCCAGCAGCTTACAGGGTAATGAAAAACTGTTTTTT
CDR3 protein: CASSLQGNEKLFF

clone size: NA
D gene: NA
V gene: TRBV9
J gene: TRBJ2-1
CDR3 DNA: TGTGCCAGCAGCGTTCAGGGGTTAGAAGGCAATGAGCAGTTCTTC
CDR3 protein: CASSVQGLEGNEQFF

clone size: NA
D gene: NA
V gene: TRBV7-9
J gene: TRBJ1-2
CDR3 DNA: TGTGCCAGCAGCTTAGCGGGGCGCGAGTATGGCTACACCTTC
CDR3 protein: CASSLAGREYGYTF

clone size: NA
D gene: NA
V gene: TRBV5-6
J gene: TRBJ2-1
CDR3 DNA: TGTGCCAGCAGCTGGGGACAAGGGGCCTACAATGAGCAGTTCTTC
CDR3 protein: CASSWGQGAYNEQFF

clone size: NA
D gene: TRBD1
V gene: TRBV5-1
J gene: TRBJ2-2
CDR3 DNA: TGCGCCAGCAGCTCCGGACAGGGGAACACCGGGGAGCTGTTTTTT
CDR3 protein: CASSSGQGNTGELFF

clone size: NA
D gene: NA
V gene: TRBV28
J gene: TRBJ1-1
CDR3 DNA: TGTGCCAGCAGTTCCCCGCCAGGTGACACTGAAGCTTTCTTT
CDR3 protein: CASSSPPGDTEAFF

clone size: NA
D gene: NA
V gene: TRBV2
J gene: TRBJ2-1
CDR3 DNA: TGTGCCAGCAGTGGTTCCCGGACATCAGGCGTTTACAATGAGCAGTTCTTC
CDR3 protein: CASSGSRTSGVYNEQFF

clone size: NA
D gene: NA
V gene: TRBV19
J gene: TRBJ2-3
CDR3 DNA: TGTGCCAGTAGTCCCCAAATCGACACGAAAGAGTATTTT
CDR3 protein: CASSPQIDTKEYF

clone size: NA
D gene: NA
V gene: TRBV5-1
J gene: TRBJ2-2
CDR3 DNA: TGCGCCAGCAGCTTGGCCGTAATAGCGCTCGCGAACACCGGGGAGCTGTTTTTT
CDR3 protein: CASSLAVIALANTGELFF

clone size: few
D gene: TRBD1
V gene: TRBV6-5
J gene: TRBJ2-1
CDR3 DNA: TGTGCCAGCAGTAAGACAGGGGGCTCCTACAATGAGCAGTTCTTC
CDR3 protein: CASSKTGGSYNEQFF

clone size: NA
D gene: NA
V gene: TRBV7-3
J gene: TRBJ2-5
CDR3 DNA: TGTGCCAGCAGCTTGACTTATCAAGAGACCCAGTACTTC
CDR3 protein: CASSLTYQETQYF

clone size: NA
D gene: TRBD1
V gene: TRBV6-1
J gene: TRBJ1-2
CDR3 DNA: TGTGCCAGCAGTGAAGGGACAGGGGGCAGCTATGGCTACACCTTC
CDR3 protein: CASSEGTGGSYGYTF

clone size: NA
D gene: TRBD1
V gene: TRBV18
J gene: TRBJ1-2
CDR3 DNA: TGTGCCAGCTCACCACCCCGACAGGGATACTATGGCTACACCTTC
CDR3 protein: CASSPPRQGYYGYTF

clone size: NA
D gene: NA
V gene: TRBV2
J gene: TRBJ1-6
CDR3 DNA: TGTGCCAGCAGTGACAGGTTGGGTTCACCCCTCCACTTT
CDR3 protein: CASSDRLGSPLHF

clone size: NA
D gene: NA
V gene: TRBV7-9
J gene: TRBJ2-1
CDR3 DNA: TGTGCCAGCAAGAACAGGGACGCGGCCTACAATGAGCAGTTCTTC
CDR3 protein: CASKNRDAAYNEQFF

clone size: NA
D gene: TRBD2
V gene: TRBV5-4
J gene: TRBJ2-1
CDR3 DNA: TGTGCCAGCAGCGGGACTAGCGGGAACAATGAGCAGTTCTTC
CDR3 protein: CASSGTSGNNEQFF

clone size: few
D gene: TRBD1
V gene: TRBV5-1
J gene: TRBJ1-2
CDR3 DNA: TGCGCCAGCAGCCAGACAGGGACCAACTATGGCTACACCTTC
CDR3 protein: CASSQTGTNYGYTF

clone size: NA
D gene: NA
V gene: TRBV24-1
J gene: TRBJ2-5
CDR3 DNA: TGTGCCACCAGTGATTTGGGGTCAGGGGAAGAGACCCAGTACTTC
CDR3 protein: CATSDLGSGEETQYF

clone size: NA
D gene: NA
V gene: TRBV28
J gene: TRBJ2-7
CDR3 DNA: TGTGCCAGCGTTAAGGCGGGATTAAACGAGCAGTACTTC
CDR3 protein: CASVKAGLNEQYF

clone size: NA
D gene: TRBD1
V gene: TRBV3-1/TRBV3-2
J gene: TRBJ1-1
CDR3 DNA: TGTGCCAGCAGAGAGGACAGGGGGCCCACTGAAGCTTTCTTT
CDR3 protein: CASREDRGPTEAFF

clone size: once
D gene: TRBD1
V gene: TRBV19
J gene: TRBJ1-3
CDR3 DNA: TGTGCCATCGCGACAGGGTCGCCTGGAAACACCATATATTTT
CDR3 protein: CAIATGSPGNTIYF

clone size: NA
D gene: TRBD1
V gene: TRBV3-1/TRBV3-2
J gene: TRBJ1-4
CDR3 DNA: TGTGCCAGCAGCCCTGACAGGGGGGGGCTGTTTTTT
CDR3 protein: CASSPDRGGLFF

clone size: NA
D gene: NA
V gene: TRBV25-1
J gene: TRBJ1-4
CDR3 DNA: TGTGCCAGCAGGGGCCACAGCGGGGCGGTATGGAGTGAAAAACTGTTTTTT
CDR3 protein: CASRGHSGAVWSEKLFF

clone size: NA
D gene: TRBD2
V gene: TRBV28
J gene: TRBJ2-7
CDR3 DNA: TGTGCCAGCAGACGGAGCGGGGGGGTTTCTTACGAGCAGTACTTC
CDR3 protein: CASRRSGGVSYEQYF

clone size: NA
D gene: NA
V gene: TRBV5-1
J gene: TRBJ2-1
CDR3 DNA: TGCGCCAGCAGCTTGGGTTCCGGGGGTTCAGGCAATGAGCAGTTCTTC
CDR3 protein: CASSLGSGGSGNEQFF

clone size: NA
D gene: TRBD1
V gene: TRBV5-4
J gene: TRBJ1-1
CDR3 DNA: TGTGCCAGCAGCCCCGGACAGGTAGGAGGCGGCACTGAAGCTTTCTTT
CDR3 protein: CASSPGQVGGGTEAFF

clone size: NA
D gene: NA
V gene: TRBV2
J gene: TRBJ1-1
CDR3 DNA: TGTGCCAGCAGTGTCAGGCTTAACACTGAAGCTTTCTTT
CDR3 protein: CASSVRLNTEAFF

clone size: NA
D gene: TRBD1
V gene: TRBV6-5
J gene: TRBJ2-1
CDR3 DNA: TGTGCCAGCAGCACCGGGACAGGGGGCGGGAATAGGCAGTTCTTC
CDR3 protein: CASSTGTGGGNRQFF

clone size: NA
D gene: NA
V gene: TRBV6-6
J gene: TRBJ2-5
CDR3 DNA: TGTGCCAGCAGCCGGACTGGCGAGACCCAGTACTTC
CDR3 protein: CASSRTGETQYF

clone size: NA
D gene: NA
V gene: TRBV3-1/TRBV3-2
J gene: TRBJ1-2
CDR3 DNA: TGTGCCAGCAGCCCCCCAGCGAGGAATAACTATGGCTACACCTTC
CDR3 protein: CASSPPARNNYGYTF

clone size: NA
D gene: NA
V gene: TRBV11-3
J gene: TRBJ2-1
CDR3 DNA: TGTGCCAGCAGCTTAGGTCCGAGGAATGAGCAGTTCTTC
CDR3 protein: CASSLGPRNEQFF